These T cell receptor beta chains were read from a single sample in a study of TIL therapy for anti-PD-1-resistant metastatic lung cancer. Produced via immunoSEQ multiplex PCR; TCRdb's table is partial and in-frame only. This table holds 20,000 to 25,000 clones, over 70% found once. The sample here was blood, taken at baseline. These TCRs come from a person aged 25 to 85 with non-small cell lung cancer. Both conserved end residues are part of each CDR3. A D gene is named only where the DNA matches it firmly. Expanded clones are given a class, and other clones once, few, many or no size at all.

clone size	CDR3 length	V gene	D gene	J gene	CDR3 protein	CDR3 DNA
-	16	TRBV4-3	TRBD1	TRBJ2-5	CASSQEGRRGQETQYF	TGCGCCAGCAGCCAAGAGGGACGCAGGGGGCAAGAGACCCAGTACTTC
once	13	TRBV19	-	TRBJ2-7	CASSVYRDYEQYF	TGTGCCAGTAGTGTTTACAGGGACTACGAGCAGTACTTC
-	13	TRBV5-1	-	TRBJ1-6	CASSLGPLQTLHF	TGCGCCAGCAGCTTGGGGCCCCTTCAAACCCTCCACTTT
-	14	TRBV9	-	TRBJ2-3	CASSGWDPPRTQYF	TGTGCCAGCAGCGGCTGGGACCCCCCAAGGACGCAGTATTTT
-	14	TRBV19	-	TRBJ1-5	CASSFLGARQPQHF	TGTGCCAGTTCCTTTTTGGGGGCACGGCAGCCCCAGCATTTT
-	16	TRBV7-9	TRBD2	TRBJ2-7	CASSFGAGLAVHEQYF	TGTGCCAGCAGCTTTGGAGCTGGACTAGCGGTCCACGAGCAGTACTTC
-	14	TRBV6-6	-	TRBJ2-2	CASRPDGRGGELFF	TGTGCCAGCAGGCCCGACGGTAGGGGCGGGGAGCTGTTTTTT
-	13	TRBV29-1	TRBD1	TRBJ1-1	CSVLGGPNTEAFF	TGCAGCGTCTTAGGGGGCCCGAACACTGAAGCTTTCTTT
-	17	TRBV7-8	-	TRBJ2-3	CASSRWSRFSSTDTQYF	TGTGCCAGCAGCCGTTGGTCAAGATTCTCTAGCACAGATACGCAGTATTTT
-	13	TRBV7-3	TRBD1	TRBJ1-2	CASSDQGAGGYTF	TGTGCCAGCAGCGACCAGGGGGCTGGTGGCTACACCTTC
-	15	TRBV15	TRBD2	TRBJ2-1	CATSPRLAGGPEQFF	TGTGCCACCAGCCCCCGCCTAGCGGGAGGGCCTGAGCAGTTCTTC
-	19	TRBV7-9	-	TRBJ2-7	CASSLEGRTGTWGSYEQYF	TGTGCCAGCAGCTTAGAAGGGAGAACCGGGACCTGGGGCTCCTACGAGCAGTACTTC
-	14	TRBV19	TRBD2	TRBJ2-1	CASSSGRTYNEQFF	TGTGCCAGTAGTAGCGGGAGGACCTACAATGAGCAGTTCTTC
-	11	TRBV5-1	-	TRBJ2-3	CASSKTDTQYF	TGCGCCAGCAGCAAAACAGATACGCAGTATTTT
-	14	TRBV5-5	-	TRBJ1-3	CASSLGTAGNTIYF	TGTGCCAGCAGCTTGGGGACAGCAGGAAACACCATATATTTT
-	12	TRBV7-7	-	TRBJ1-2	CASSLMKYGYTF	TGTGCCAGCAGCTTGATGAAGTATGGCTACACCTTC
-	12	TRBV6-1	-	TRBJ1-4	CASSESFPKLFF	TGTGCCAGCAGTGAAAGTTTCCCAAAACTGTTTTTT
-	17	TRBV7-9	TRBD1	TRBJ1-2	CASSPRGQGARDYGYTF	TGTGCCAGCAGCCCGAGAGGACAGGGGGCGCGGGACTATGGCTACACCTTC
-	16	TRBV5-1	TRBD1	TRBJ1-1	CASSRDREPPNTEAFF	TGCGCCAGTAGTAGGGACAGGGAGCCCCCGAACACTGAAGCTTTCTTT
few	15	TRBV5-1	TRBD2	TRBJ2-1	CASSLDGGGLGEQFF	TGCGCCAGCAGCTTGGACGGGGGGGGCCTTGGTGAGCAGTTCTTC
-	14	TRBV27	-	TRBJ2-1	CASSYYGANNEQFF	TGTGCCAGCAGTTATTACGGGGCTAACAATGAGCAGTTCTTC
-	14	TRBV6-1	TRBD1	TRBJ2-1	CASRSGTGFGEQFF	TGTGCCAGCAGGTCCGGGACAGGGTTCGGTGAGCAGTTCTTC
-	12	TRBV2	-	TRBJ2-7	CASRRGPYEQYF	TGTGCCAGCAGGAGAGGTCCCTACGAGCAGTACTTC
few	12	TRBV29-1	-	TRBJ2-7	CSVRGEAYEQYF	TGCAGCGTTAGAGGGGAAGCCTACGAGCAGTACTTC
-	14	TRBV4-1	-	TRBJ2-2	CASSLPWLGGELFF	TGCGCCAGCAGCCTTCCGTGGTTGGGCGGGGAGCTGTTTTTT
-	14	TRBV5-1	TRBD1	TRBJ1-1	CASSATGGNTEAFF	TGCGCCAGCAGCGCGACAGGGGGGAACACTGAAGCTTTCTTT